This T cell receptor beta chain was retrieved from a study of shared T cell receptors in the human thymus. Clones were sequenced by immunoSEQ multiplex PCR, and TCRdb holds only the in-frame ones, with some missing. The table includes some 720,000 clones, around 87% detected once. This CDR3 is built from 16 residues. Trimming removed 0 bases from V and 1 base from J, with 13 bases in between. Germline lookup yields CDR1 LGHNA and CDR2 YSLEER. These data were also filed under a second study, of human thymus T cells. In that study: Resections from corrective heart surgery provided thymus tissue.

This clonotype was obtained from a boy younger than two with a congenital heart defect. The chain employs TRBV4-3 and TRBJ2-7; tentatively, D is TRBD2 (5 bases). Material for sequencing was thymocytes. CDR3 DNA: TGCGCCAGCAGCCAAGATTCTGAGGGAAGGTCCTACGAGCAGTACTTC. It is translated as CASSQDSEGRSYEQYF.